The 31 T cell receptor beta chains reported below all come from one sample, sequenced in a study of blood T cell repertoires in COVID-19. Libraries were prepared by immunoSEQ multiplex PCR; TCRdb keeps only in-frame clonotypes and omits some of them. The table lists around 120,000 clones, about 80% of them singletons. What was sequenced was peripheral blood. Receptor source: a human donor in a cohort sampled during active COVID-19.

J is TRBJ1-1 and V is TRBV19, with a weak D call TRBD1 (6 bases). The CDR3 contains 13 residues. The germline gives CDR1 LNHDA, CDR2 SQIVND (reference sequence). Trimming took 7 bases from V and 1 from J, leaving 10 bases between them. The CDR3 DNA sequence: TGTGCCAGTATTGCAGGGGAGAACACTGAAGCTTTCTTT. It encodes CASIAGENTEAFF.

V gene TRBV7-9 combines with J gene TRBJ2-7; 8 bases are a match to TRBD1. Germline values: CDR1 SEHNR, CDR2 FQNEAQ (reference sequence). The CDR3 is 15 residues long. The junction had 9 bases not matched to a gene; V was cut back by 5 bases and J by 3 bases. This CDR3 is CASSAGQGARYEQYF. In nucleotides, the CDR3 is TGTGCCAGCAGCGCCGGACAGGGTGCCCGCTACGAGCAGTACTTC.

This clone has a single count. The chain links TRBV3-1 (or the pseudogene TRBV3-2) to TRBJ2-5; 9 bases match TRBD1. The CDR3 totals 15 residues. Unmatched junction bases numbered 6, after V lost 2 bases and J lost 5 bases. In germline, CDR1 is LGHDT, CDR2 YNNKEL (reference sequence). The CDR3: CASSQNTGGAETQYF. The DNA of the CDR3 is TGTGCCAGCAGCCAAAATACAGGGGGCGCGGAGACCCAGTACTTC.

The rearrangement links TRBV7-2 to TRBJ1-5; tentative D call: TRBD1 (5 bases). Between the trimmed V and J ends, which lost 0 bases and 7 bases, there was a span of 13 bases. Germline V lookup: CDR1 SGHTA, CDR2 FQGNSA. The CDR3 is made up of 15 amino acids. The CDR3: CASSLALAGKQPQHF. The CDR3 coding sequence is TGTGCCAGCAGCTTAGCGCTGGCAGGGAAGCAGCCCCAGCATTTT.

The chain carries TRBV27 and TRBJ2-2, with D perhaps matching TRBD2 (6 bases). CDR1 is MNHEY, CDR2 SMNVEV, per germline (reference sequence). The V and J ends lost 6 bases and 4 bases respectively, with 9 bases between them. The CDR3 has 13 amino acids. In nucleotides, the CDR3 is TGTGCCAGCAGAGGGGAGGTCACCGGGGAGCTGTTTTTT. It encodes CASRGEVTGELFF.

The chain combines TRBV9 with TRBJ2-5, with D unresolved. CDR1 is SGDLS, CDR2 YYNGEE, per germline. This CDR3 is built from 16 residues. Trimming took 0 bases from V and 4 from J, leaving 16 bases between them. CDR3 bases: TGTGCCAGCAGCGTAGCCTTAATGGGTCCGGGAGAGACCCAGTACTTC. Translation: CASSVALMGPGETQYF.

The sample holds one count of this clone. The genes are TRBV7-9 and TRBJ2-7, with 10 positions matching TRBD1. This CDR3 region has 13 residues. With V trimmed by 4 bases and J by 5 bases, 2 bases remained unmatched. The germline V gene has CDR1 SEHNR and CDR2 FQNEAQ (reference sequence). The CDR3 bases are TGTGCCAGCAGCTCAGGGACAGGGGACGAGCAGTACTTC. This encodes CASSSGTGDEQYF.

This clone was seen a handful of times. V gene TRBV7-2 combines with J gene TRBJ2-7; 7 bases line up with TRBD1. The CDR3 contains 13 residues. Germline lookup yields CDR1 SGHTA and CDR2 FQGNSA. Unmatched junction bases numbered 2, after V lost 5 bases and J lost 1 base. CDR3: CASSGQESYEQYF. CDR3 DNA: TGTGCCAGCAGCGGACAGGAGTCCTACGAGCAGTACTTC. The full variable domain, with the rest looked up from reference TRBV7-2 and TRBJ2-7, is GAGVSQSPSNKVTEKGKDVELRCDPISGHTALYWYRQSLGQGLEFLIYFQGNSAPDKSGLPSDRFSAERTGGSVSTLTIQRTQQEDSAVYLCASSGQESYEQYFGPGTRLTVT.

The gene calls are TRBV11-2 and TRBJ2-1; 7 positions match TRBD1. Per the germline V gene, CDR1 is SGHAT and CDR2 is FQNNGV. The V and J ends lost 1 base and 8 bases, in that order; junction bases with no gene match: 8. This CDR3 has 15 residues. The CDR3 bases are TGTGCCAGCAGCTTAGGAGGGGGCGAAGTAGATGAGCAGTTCTTC. Residues: CASSLGGGEVDEQFF.

The CDR3 region has the DNA TGTGCCAGCAGTTATAGGCAGGCCAATTCACCCCTCCACTTT. Translation: CASSYRQANSPLHF. This rearrangement joins TRBV6-5 to TRBJ1-6; no clear D. The germline V and J ends were trimmed by 3 bases and 7 bases, with 10 bases remaining between them. The CDR3 contains 14 residues. CDR1 and CDR2 (germline): MNHEY, SVGAGI.

The rearrangement uses TRBV6-5 and TRBJ2-7; 8 bases match TRBD1. Germline assignment: CDR1 MNHEY and CDR2 SVGAGI. J was trimmed by 5 bases and V by 4 bases; bases with no gene match: 10. CDR3 length equals 15 residues. In DNA form, the CDR3 reads TGTGCCAGCAGTTCCTCGCTTTCAGGGGGCCACGAGCAGTACTTC. It yields the protein CASSSSLSGGHEQYF.

The V call is TRBV27, the J call TRBJ2-1, with D perhaps TRBD2 (6 bases). The V gene's germline CDR1 is MNHEY and CDR2 SMNVEV (reference sequence). V dropped 2 bases and J dropped 5 bases, with 19 bases sitting between them. CDR3 length equals 17 residues. In DNA, the CDR3 is TGTGCCAGCAGTTTACGTACCGGGACTTTCACCGACAATGAGCAGTTCTTC. This encodes CASSLRTGTFTDNEQFF.

The chain is built from TRBV18 and TRBJ1-1; 12 nucleotides match TRBD1. In germline, CDR1 is KGHSH, CDR2 LQKENI. The CDR3 loop spans 16 amino acids. J gave up 5 bases and V 0 bases, and 4 bases lay outside the gene matches. The DNA of the CDR3 is TGTGCCAGCTCACCACCGGGACAGGGGGCTAGGACTGAAGCTTTCTTT. Amino acid sequence: CASSPPGQGARTEAFF. Filled out from reference TRBV18 and TRBJ1-1, the complete variable domain reads NAGVMQNPRHLVRRRGQEARLRCSPMKGHSHVYWYRQLPEEGLKFMVYLQKENIIDESGMPKERFSAEFPKEGPSILRIQQVVRGDSAAYFCASSPPGQGARTEAFFGQGTRLTVV.

The gene calls are TRBV18 and TRBJ1-2, with 8 bases fitting TRBD1. The trim removed 6 bases at V and 6 bases at J, leaving 9 bases unmatched. Germline V gives CDR1 KGHSH, CDR2 LQKENI. CDR3 length: 14 amino acids. CDR3 in DNA: TGTGCCAGCTCTTTCGGGGCAGGGGGCGATGGCTACACCTTC. It translates to CASSFGAGGDGYTF.

The chain has TRBV27 and TRBJ2-3; tentatively, D is TRBD2 (5 bases). CDR1 is MNHEY and CDR2 is SMNVEV in the germline V gene (reference sequence). The CDR3 runs to 15 residues. V dropped 5 bases and J dropped 0 bases, with 12 bases sitting between them. The CDR3 region is CASSRRGASTDTQYF. The CDR3 bases are TGTGCCAGCAGTCGCCGGGGAGCTAGCACAGATACGCAGTATTTT.

This chain connects TRBV6-5 to TRBJ1-1; 11 bases agree with TRBD1. This CDR3 contains 15 residues. J gave up 1 base and V 8 bases, and 6 bases lay outside the gene matches. Germline V gives CDR1 MNHEY, CDR2 SVGAGI. The CDR3 sequence: CASWTGGFGNTEAFF. CDR3 nucleotides: TGTGCCAGCTGGACAGGGGGCTTCGGGAACACTGAAGCTTTCTTT.

The J gene is TRBJ1-1, the V gene TRBV5-4, with D unresolved. Trimming pared 0 bases from V and 3 bases from J, leaving 15 bases between. The CDR3 loop spans 16 amino acids. Germline V gene data show CDR1 as SGHNT and CDR2 as YYREEE (reference sequence). CDR3: CASSLGSRVSDTEAFF. CDR3 bases: TGTGCCAGCAGCTTGGGGTCTCGGGTCTCTGACACTGAAGCTTTCTTT.

This sequence joins TRBV19 and TRBJ1-6; 9 bases fit TRBD1. The CDR3 runs to 14 residues. J was trimmed by 15 bases and V by 6 bases; bases with no gene match: 12. Germline V gene data show CDR1 as LNHDA and CDR2 as SQIVND (reference sequence). This CDR3 reads CASSEPGQGTFLHF. The CDR3 region has the DNA TGTGCCAGTAGCGAACCGGGACAGGGTACTTTCCTCCACTTT.

The chain couples TRBV7-8 to TRBJ2-3; D possibly uses TRBD1 or TRBD2 (12 bases each). The CDR3 loop spans 21 amino acids. Per the germline V gene, CDR1 is SGHVS and CDR2 is FQNEAQ. V was trimmed by 5 bases and J by 6 bases, leaving 36 bases between them. This CDR3 reads CASSRFRDRGRLAGGRDTQYF. The CDR3 DNA reads TGTGCCAGCAGCCGCTTCCGGGACAGGGGGCGGCTAGCGGGAGGGCGGGATACGCAGTATTTT.

V usage is TRBV6-4 and J usage is TRBJ1-3, with a tentative D call TRBD1 (5 bases). CDR3 size: 13 residues. In germline, CDR1 is MRHNA, CDR2 SNTAGT. V was trimmed by 3 bases and J by 4 bases, leaving 7 bases between them. The DNA for the CDR3 is TGTGCCAGCAGTGAACAGGCAGGAAACACCATATATTTT. Protein product: CASSEQAGNTIYF.

CDR3 DNA sequence: TGTGCCATCAGCGTGACTAGCGGGGGGGCAGATACGCAGTATTTT. It encodes CAISVTSGGADTQYF. V usage is TRBV10-3 and J usage is TRBJ2-3; 14 nucleotides line up with TRBD2. Germline V gives CDR1 ENHRY, CDR2 SYGVKD. Trimming took 6 bases from V and 4 from J; bases not matched to a gene: 3. The CDR3 length is 15 residues.

This clone was seen only a few times. V gene TRBV6-5 combines with J gene TRBJ2-7; 7 bases align to TRBD1. Looked up from germline, CDR1 is MNHEY and CDR2 is SVGAGI. Trimming cost V 0 bases and J 2 bases; bases outside gene matches: 1. The CDR3 is 14 amino acids. CDR3 in amino acids: CASSYSTGTYEQYF. For the CDR3, the DNA is TGTGCCAGCAGTTACTCGACAGGGACCTACGAGCAGTACTTC.

The chain couples TRBV28 to TRBJ2-7, with D unclear. CDR3 length: 13 residues. V lost 7 bases, J lost 0 bases, and 10 bases lay in between. The germline gives CDR1 MDHEN, CDR2 SYDVKM. DNA of the CDR3: TGTGCCAGCACCCCACCCGGCTCCTACGAGCAGTACTTC. Residues: CASTPPGSYEQYF.

This clone has more than one count but fewer than ten. The chain combines TRBV5-1 with TRBJ1-1; D call uncertain. Trimming shortened V by 0 bases and J by 1 base, and 7 bases separated the two germline ends. The CDR3 totals 14 residues. Germline CDR1 and CDR2: SGHRS and YFSETQ. In nucleotides, the CDR3 is TGCGCCAGCAGCTTGGGGGCAGCGAACACTGAAGCTTTCTTT. This sequence encodes CASSLGAANTEAFF.

The chain employs TRBV28 and TRBJ2-7; D possibly corresponds to TRBD1 (6 bases). The germline gives CDR1 MDHEN, CDR2 SYDVKM. CDR3 length: 13 amino acids. The ends were cut back, 7 bases at V and 3 bases at J, with 13 bases in the middle. CDR3 amino acids: CASNRDGDYEQYF. The CDR3, as DNA: TGTGCCAGCAACAGGGATGGGGACTACGAGCAGTACTTC. Complete variable domain (other parts from reference TRBV28 and TRBJ2-7): DVKVTQSSRYLVKRTGEKVFLECVQDMDHENMFWYRQDPGLGLRLIYFSYDVKMKEKGDIPEGYSVSREKKERFSLILESASTNQTSMYLCASNRDGDYEQYFGPGTRLTVT.

V gene TRBV5-4 combines with J gene TRBJ1-1; 8 nucleotides align to TRBD1. With 5 bases clipped from V and 10 bases from J, the junction kept 4 bases outside the gene matches. Germline V gene sequence: CDR1 SGHNT, CDR2 YYREEE (reference sequence). The CDR3 is 11 residues long. DNA of the CDR3: TGTGCCAGCAGTAACGGGACAGGAGCTTTCTTT. Residues: CASSNGTGAFF.

The chain combines TRBV2 with TRBJ2-3; 12 bases agree with TRBD2. Germline CDR1 reads SNHLY; CDR2 reads FYNNEI. The CDR3 consists of 15 residues. V was pared by 7 bases and J by 4 bases, with 6 bases of the junction left unmatched. The CDR3 sequence is CASKILAGGSDTQYF. The CDR3 DNA sequence: TGTGCCAGCAAAATCCTAGCGGGAGGGTCAGATACGCAGTATTTT.

The chain carries TRBV19 and TRBJ1-6, with D unclear. Per the germline V gene, CDR1 is LNHDA and CDR2 is SQIVND (reference sequence). V was shortened by 6 bases and J by 7 bases, with 7 bases between the two germline ends. The CDR3 has 12 residues. Here the CDR3 reads CASRRVNSPLHF. Written as DNA, the CDR3 is TGTGCCAGTAGGAGGGTAAATTCACCCCTCCACTTT.

V gene TRBV19 combines with J gene TRBJ1-5; D is perhaps TRBD1 (5 bases). CDR3 length: 14 residues. CDR1 is LNHDA and CDR2 is SQIVND in the germline V gene (reference sequence). The germline V and J ends were trimmed by 7 bases and 4 bases, with 14 bases remaining between them. DNA for the CDR3: TGTGCCAGTACTCCCGGAGGGGTTAATCAGCCCCAGCATTTT. Amino acids: CASTPGGVNQPQHF.

The chain has TRBV5-6 and TRBJ2-2; maybe TRBD2 (6 bases). In germline, CDR1 is SGHDT, CDR2 YYEEEE. This CDR3 has 16 amino acids. The V and J ends lost 1 base and 3 bases respectively, with 13 bases between them. CDR3 nucleotides: TGTGCCAGCAGCTTGAGAAGTCGGGGGTACACCGGGGAGCTGTTTTTT. It encodes CASSLRSRGYTGELFF.

This chain uses TRBV9 with TRBJ2-1, with 9 bases lining up with TRBD2. CDR3 length equals 16 residues. Trimming took 4 bases from V and 4 from J; bases not matched to a gene: 9. The germline CDR1 and CDR2 sequences are SGDLS and YYNGEE. CDR3 DNA: TGTGCCAGCAGCCCCTCCGGGACTAGCAGTTACAATGAGCAGTTCTTC. This translates into CASSPSGTSSYNEQFF.